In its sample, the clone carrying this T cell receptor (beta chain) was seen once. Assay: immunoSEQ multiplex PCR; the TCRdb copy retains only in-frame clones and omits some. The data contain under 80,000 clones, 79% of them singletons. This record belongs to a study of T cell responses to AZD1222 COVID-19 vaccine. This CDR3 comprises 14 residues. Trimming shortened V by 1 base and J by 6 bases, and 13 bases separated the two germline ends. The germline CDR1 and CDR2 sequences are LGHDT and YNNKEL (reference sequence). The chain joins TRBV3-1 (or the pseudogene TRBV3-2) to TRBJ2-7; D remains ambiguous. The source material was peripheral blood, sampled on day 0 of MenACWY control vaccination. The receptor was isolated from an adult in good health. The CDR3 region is CASSQALGSGEQYF. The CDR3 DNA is TGTGCCAGCAGCCAAGCCCTAGGTTCCGGCGAGCAGTACTTC.